The 18 T cell receptor beta chains below were found in one sample sequenced in a study of identical twins. TCRdb called the 5' RACE reads again in MiXCR, with one record for every CDR3 protein. Altogether about 430,000 distinct CDR3 sequences are present, 15% to 20% being singletons, with the ten largest covering 9% to 15%. Sequencing was carried out using naive T cells sorted from blood. The origin of the receptors is a man aged 45 to 65 in good health.

This clonotype was seen a handful of times. This chain connects TRBV20-1 to TRBJ2-1, with D perhaps matching TRBD2 (6 bases). This CDR3 comprises 14 residues. Germline V gene data show CDR1 as DFQATT and CDR2 as SNEGSKA (reference sequence). V lost 3 bases and J 7 bases, leaving 16 bases between the germline ends. The CDR3 DNA follows: TGCAGTGCTAGTCGGCTAGCGTTTCGTAATGAGCAGTTCTTC. Translation gives CSASRLAFRNEQFF.

The rearrangement uses TRBV18 and TRBJ2-3; tentatively, D is TRBD1 or TRBD2 (5 bases each). The ends were cut back, 3 bases at V and 6 bases at J, with 13 bases in the middle. Germline values: CDR1 KGHSH, CDR2 LQKENI. CDR3 length: 14 amino acids. The CDR3 spells CASSPGKQADTQYF. DNA of the CDR3: TGTGCCAGCTCACCCGGGAAACAGGCCGATACGCAGTATTTT.

This chain links TRBV5-1 with TRBJ2-1; tentative D call: TRBD1 (6 bases). V shed 0 bases and J shed 8 bases, with 9 bases lying between them. CDR1 and CDR2 from the germline V gene are SGHRS and YFSETQ. There are 13 residues in the CDR3. The CDR3 DNA sequence: TGCGCCAGCAGCTTGGCCAGGGGTCATGAGCAGTTCTTC. Its protein product is CASSLARGHEQFF.

V usage is TRBV11-2 and J usage is TRBJ1-3; D remains ambiguous. Per the germline V gene, CDR1 is SGHAT and CDR2 is FQNNGV. V lost 8 bases and J 0 bases, leaving 11 bases between the germline ends. CDR3 size: 14 residues. CDR3 protein: CASPGPYSGNTIYF. The CDR3 bases are TGTGCCAGCCCAGGACCCTACTCTGGAAACACCATATATTTT. The full variable domain, its missing parts supplied by reference TRBV11-2 and TRBJ1-3, is EAGVAQSPRYKIIEKRQSVAFWCNPISGHATLYWYQQILGQGPKLLIQFQNNGVVDDSQLPKDRFSAERLKGVDSTLKIQPAKLEDSAVYLCASPGPYSGNTIYFGEGSWLTVV.

The chain combines TRBV4-3 with TRBJ2-1; a weak D match, TRBD1 (5 bases). V lost 0 bases and J 3 bases, leaving 15 bases between the germline ends. The CDR3 has 17 residues. Germline V gene sequence: CDR1 LGHNA, CDR2 YSLEER. The CDR3 reads CASSQDWGVTFYNEQFF. The CDR3 DNA reads as TGCGCCAGCAGCCAAGATTGGGGCGTGACTTTCTACAATGAGCAGTTCTTC.

As for this clonotype: Mismatch with germline at one junction end may stem from a read error. The V gene is TRBV15, the J gene TRBJ1-1, with D hard to call. Germline CDR1 reads LNHNV; CDR2 reads YYDKDF (reference sequence). The CDR3 consists of 13 residues. CDR3: CATSRGGNSEAFF. The CDR3 DNA reads TGTGCCACCAGCAGAGGAGGGAACAGTGAAGCTTTCTTT.

V gene TRBV27 combines with J gene TRBJ2-6, with D unclear. V was pared by 5 bases and J by 1 base, with 15 bases between. Germline lookup yields CDR1 MNHEY and CDR2 SMNVEV (reference sequence). This CDR3 contains 17 residues. DNA of the CDR3: TGTGCCAGCAGTCCGCCCATCTACCGATCTGGGGCCAACGTCCTGACTTTC. It is translated as CASSPPIYRSGANVLTF.

This clonotype was seen more than once but under ten times. CDR3 residues: CAISQTGAHSNQPQHF. As DNA, the CDR3 is TGTGCCATCAGCCAGACAGGGGCTCATAGCAATCAGCCCCAGCATTTT. The V call is TRBV10-3, the J call TRBJ1-5; 8 bases are a match to TRBD1. This CDR3 is built from 16 residues. With 6 bases clipped from V and 0 bases from J, the junction kept 7 bases outside the gene matches. Germline loops: CDR1 ENHRY, CDR2 SYGVKD.

Ten or more counts support this clonotype. V is TRBV10-3 and J is TRBJ2-1; 10 nucleotides match TRBD2. The germline gives CDR1 ENHRY, CDR2 SYGVKD. Trimming cost V 0 bases and J 8 bases; bases outside gene matches: 4. The CDR3 runs 15 residues. DNA of the CDR3: TGTGCCATCAGTGAGTCGCTAGCGGGAGACGATGAGCAGTTCTTC. Its translation: CAISESLAGDDEQFF.

The chain employs TRBV7-2 and TRBJ2-1; 10 positions agree with TRBD2. The CDR3 loop spans 15 amino acids. CDR1 is SGHTA, CDR2 FQGNSA, per germline. V dropped 5 bases and J dropped 5; count of bases not matched to a gene: 6. This chain's CDR3 is CASSHEGLAHNEQFF. In DNA, the CDR3 is TGTGCCAGCAGCCACGAGGGACTAGCGCACAATGAGCAGTTCTTC.

The chain employs TRBV20-1 and TRBJ2-1, with 10 bases aligning to TRBD2. V was pared by 4 bases and J by 7 bases, with 10 bases of the junction left unmatched. Germline V gene sequence: CDR1 DFQATT, CDR2 SNEGSKA (reference sequence). The CDR3 runs to 15 residues. The CDR3 protein is CSATPPGLANNEQFF. DNA of the CDR3: TGCAGTGCTACTCCACCGGGACTAGCGAATAATGAGCAGTTCTTC.

The chain employs TRBV18 and TRBJ1-1, with D maybe TRBD1 (5 bases). CDR3 size: 16 residues. CDR1 is KGHSH, CDR2 LQKENI, per germline. Trimming left V 2 bases short and J 3 bases short, with 16 bases between. This CDR3 is CASSPMGGSRDTEAFF. The CDR3 nucleotides read TGTGCCAGCTCACCAATGGGGGGGTCCAGGGACACTGAAGCTTTCTTT. The full variable domain, with the rest looked up from reference TRBV18 and TRBJ1-1, is NAGVMQNPRHLVRRRGQEARLRCSPMKGHSHVYWYRQLPEEGLKFMVYLQKENIIDESGMPKERFSAEFPKEGPSILRIQQVVRGDSAAYFCASSPMGGSRDTEAFFGQGTRLTVV.

This clonotype was recorded a few times. The chain employs TRBV5-1 and TRBJ2-1; 13 bases align to TRBD2. CDR3 length: 16 amino acids. Germline V gene data show CDR1 as SGHRS and CDR2 as YFSETQ. J was trimmed by 8 bases and V by 3 bases; bases with no gene match: 8. The CDR3 reads CASSSGLAGAVDEQFF. CDR3 DNA: TGCGCCAGCAGCTCAGGACTAGCGGGAGCGGTGGATGAGCAGTTCTTC.

The chain has TRBV27 and TRBJ2-1; 7 bases are a match to TRBD1. CDR1 is MNHEY and CDR2 is SMNVEV in the germline V gene (reference sequence). V trimming: 7 bases; J trimming: 5 bases; junction bases outside the gene matches: 11. The CDR3 has 15 residues. This chain's CDR3 is CASNFGETGHNEQFF. In DNA form, the CDR3 reads TGTGCCAGCAATTTTGGGGAGACAGGGCACAATGAGCAGTTCTTC.

The chain is built from TRBV29-1 and TRBJ2-7; TRBD2 might be the D (6 bases). The CDR3 contains 11 residues. Looked up from germline, CDR1 is SQVTM and CDR2 is ANQGSEA. Trimming stripped 7 bases from V and 7 bases from J, with 14 bases between. CDR3 residues: CSAGPRGEQYF. The DNA for the CDR3 is TGCAGCGCCGGGCCACGGGGGGAGCAGTACTTC.

The chain combines TRBV29-1 with TRBJ2-5, with 8 bases matching TRBD1. This CDR3 region has 12 residues. V was clipped by 1 base and J by 6 bases; unmatched bases: 1. The germline CDR1 and CDR2 sequences are SQVTM and ANQGSEA. DNA for the CDR3: TGCAGCGTTGAAGGACAGGGGAAGACCCAGTACTTC. Its translation: CSVEGQGKTQYF.

This chain connects TRBV27 to TRBJ1-2, with 8 bases aligning to TRBD1. J was trimmed by 3 bases and V by 4 bases; bases with no gene match: 7. The CDR3 is 15 amino acids. The germline V gene has CDR1 MNHEY and CDR2 SMNVEV (reference sequence). CDR3 sequence: CASSWGGQGDYGYTF. The CDR3 DNA reads TGTGCCAGCAGTTGGGGCGGACAGGGCGACTATGGCTACACCTTC.

A few counts support this clonotype. V usage is TRBV20-1 and J usage is TRBJ2-1; the match to TRBD2 covers 9 bases. The CDR3 contains 14 residues. Germline assignment: CDR1 DFQATT and CDR2 SNEGSKA (reference sequence). Trimming at V came to 6 bases and at J to 7 bases, leaving 10 bases not matched to a gene. The CDR3 spells CSAETGTSLNEQFF. CDR3 sequence (DNA): TGCAGTGCGGAAACCGGGACTAGCTTAAATGAGCAGTTCTTC.